This T cell receptor beta chain emerged from a study of T cells in women clearing cervical HPV infection. Study overall: Controls were women whose single incident HPV16 infection cleared within 12 months without precancer or cancer.

TCR beta CDR3 amplified by multiplex PCR from approximately 1,100 ng genomic DNA. Only in-frame clones appear in the TCRdb table, and some are missing; sequencing was by immunoSEQ multiplex PCR. With 40,000 to 60,000 clones in the sample, the ten largest clones hold approximately 0.98%. Germline lookup yields CDR1 MDHEN and CDR2 SYDVKM. The CDR3 sequence is 15 residues long. V shed 3 bases and J shed 0 bases, with 11 bases lying between them. In regard to this clone: Its antigen is undetermined. From the germline J gene comes the end of the CDR3, since the read stops 3 residues before it.

Notes on the study in general: Repertoire richness, not evenness, was significantly elevated in CIN3+ cases versus controls. T-cell numbers per sample were unknown and may explain richness differences.

The clonotype was recovered from a woman between 18 and 69 years old with a cervical HPV16 infection that either progressed to CIN3+ or cleared (not recorded which). Sequenced sample: blood buffy coat. The genes are TRBV28 and TRBJ1-1, with D uncertain. CDR3 sequence: CASSLRGRVNTEAFF. The DNA read from the CDR3 is TGTGCCAGCAGTTTGCGGGGAAGGGTGAACACTGAA.